This section outlines one TCR beta chain sequence together with its context. Antigen unknown. Using quantitative 5'-RACE with molecular barcodes, the authors made TCR beta libraries. TCRdb used MiXCR to reprocess the 5' RACE reads, holding one entry per CDR3 protein. The profile shows under 950,000 distinct CDR3 sequences, under 20% of them singletons. This entry is derived from a study of CD8 T cells in ankylosing spondylitis. Whole-study results and caveats: Ankylosing spondylitis blood appeared to carry a characteristic TCR beta motif of 7 or 8 highly homologous variants. Clones linked to disease were reported to show significant enrichment in matched ankylosing spondylitis synovial fluid.

CDR1 is SGHAT, CDR2 FQNNGV, per germline. The CDR3 runs to 14 residues. V gave up 1 base and J gave up 9 bases, with 15 bases separating them. Specimen: blood, either unsorted or a sorted T cell fraction (not recorded which). V usage is TRBV11-2 and J usage is TRBJ1-1, with D possibly TRBD1 on 5 matching bases. This receptor was taken from a male donor with ankylosing spondylitis. The CDR3 is CASSLGRETAKAFF. CDR3 bases: TGTGCCAGCAGCTTAGGGAGGGAGACAGCTAAAGCTTTCTTT.